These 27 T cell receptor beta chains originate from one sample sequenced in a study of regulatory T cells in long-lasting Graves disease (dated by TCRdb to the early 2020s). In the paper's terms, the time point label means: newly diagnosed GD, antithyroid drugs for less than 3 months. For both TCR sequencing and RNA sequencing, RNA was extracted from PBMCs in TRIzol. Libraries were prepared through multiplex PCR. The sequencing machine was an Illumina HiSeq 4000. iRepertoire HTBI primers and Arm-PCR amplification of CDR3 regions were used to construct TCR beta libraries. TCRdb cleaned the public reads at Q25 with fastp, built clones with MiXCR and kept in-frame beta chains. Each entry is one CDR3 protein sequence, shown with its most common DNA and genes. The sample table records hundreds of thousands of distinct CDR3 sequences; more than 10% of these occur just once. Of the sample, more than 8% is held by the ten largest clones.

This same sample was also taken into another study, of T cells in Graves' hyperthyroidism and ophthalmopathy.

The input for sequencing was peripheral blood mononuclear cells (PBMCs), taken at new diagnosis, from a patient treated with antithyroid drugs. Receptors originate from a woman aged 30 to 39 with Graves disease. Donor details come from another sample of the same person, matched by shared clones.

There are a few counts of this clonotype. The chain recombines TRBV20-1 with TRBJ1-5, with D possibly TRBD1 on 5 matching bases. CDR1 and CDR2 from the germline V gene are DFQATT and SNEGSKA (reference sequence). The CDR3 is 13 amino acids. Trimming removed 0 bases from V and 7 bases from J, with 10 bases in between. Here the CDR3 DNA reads TGCAGTGCTAGAGATTCCTGGGGGCAGCCCCAGCATTTT. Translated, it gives CSARDSWGQPQHF.

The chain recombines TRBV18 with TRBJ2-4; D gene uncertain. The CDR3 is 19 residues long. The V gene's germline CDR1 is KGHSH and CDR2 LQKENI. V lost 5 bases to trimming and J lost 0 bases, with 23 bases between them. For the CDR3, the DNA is TGTGCCAGCTCATCCAACCAACAGATGTGGGCTCTAGCCAAAAACATTCAGTACTTC. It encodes CASSSNQQMWALAKNIQYF.

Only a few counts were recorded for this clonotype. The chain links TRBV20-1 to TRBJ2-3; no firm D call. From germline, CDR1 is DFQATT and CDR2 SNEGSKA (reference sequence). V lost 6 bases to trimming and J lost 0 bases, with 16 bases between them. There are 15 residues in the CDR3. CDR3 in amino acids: CSATPAAKSTDTQYF. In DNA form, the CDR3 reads TGCAGTGCCACTCCGGCGGCGAAAAGCACAGATACGCAGTATTTT.

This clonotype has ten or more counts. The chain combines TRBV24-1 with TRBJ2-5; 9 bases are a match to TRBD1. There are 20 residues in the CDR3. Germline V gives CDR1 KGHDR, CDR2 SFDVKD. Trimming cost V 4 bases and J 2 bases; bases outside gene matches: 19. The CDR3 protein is CATSDPLAPTSGQGQETQYF. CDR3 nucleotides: TGTGCCACCAGTGACCCGCTAGCCCCCACCTCCGGACAGGGGCAAGAGACCCAGTACTTC.

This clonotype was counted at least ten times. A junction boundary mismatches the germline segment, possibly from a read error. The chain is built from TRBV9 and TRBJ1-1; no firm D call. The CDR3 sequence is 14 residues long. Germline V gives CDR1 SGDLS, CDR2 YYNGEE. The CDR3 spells CASSVGTGNAEAFF. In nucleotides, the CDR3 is TGTGCCAGCAGCGTAGGGACGGGGAACGCTGAAGCTTTCTTT.

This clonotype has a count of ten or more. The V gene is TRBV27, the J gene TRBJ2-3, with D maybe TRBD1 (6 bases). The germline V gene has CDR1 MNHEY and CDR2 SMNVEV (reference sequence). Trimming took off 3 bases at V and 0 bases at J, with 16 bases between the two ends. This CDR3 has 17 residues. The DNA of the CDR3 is TGTGCCAGCAGTTTGATTACAGGGTTGGGGAGCACAGATACGCAGTATTTT. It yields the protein CASSLITGLGSTDTQYF.

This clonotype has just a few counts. The DNA for the CDR3 is TGTGCCAGCAGTCCCAGCTTTGGTTCACCCCTCCACTTT. Its protein product is CASSPSFGSPLHF. The chain links TRBV6-1 to TRBJ1-6; D is unresolved. This CDR3 has 13 residues. Germline assignment: CDR1 MNHNS and CDR2 SASEGT. V was trimmed by 5 bases and J by 9 bases, leaving 11 bases between them.

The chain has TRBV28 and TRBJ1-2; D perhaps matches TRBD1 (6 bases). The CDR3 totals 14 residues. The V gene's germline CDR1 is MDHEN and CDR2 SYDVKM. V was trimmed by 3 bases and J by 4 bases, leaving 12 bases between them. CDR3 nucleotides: TGTGCCAGCAGTTTTGGGGGCACCTCCTATGGCTACACCTTC. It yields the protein CASSFGGTSYGYTF.

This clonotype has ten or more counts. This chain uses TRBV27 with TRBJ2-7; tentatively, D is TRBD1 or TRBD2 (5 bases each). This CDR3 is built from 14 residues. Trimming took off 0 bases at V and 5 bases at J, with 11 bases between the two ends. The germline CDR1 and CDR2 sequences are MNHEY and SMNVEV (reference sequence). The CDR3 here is CASSLSAGTHEQYF. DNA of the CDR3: TGTGCCAGCAGTTTATCGGCAGGGACCCACGAGCAGTACTTC.

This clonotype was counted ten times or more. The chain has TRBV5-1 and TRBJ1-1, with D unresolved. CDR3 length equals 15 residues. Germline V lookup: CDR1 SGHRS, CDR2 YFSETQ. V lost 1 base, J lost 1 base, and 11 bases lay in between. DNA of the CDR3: TGCGCCAGCAGCTTGAAACAGAACCCGAACACTGAAGCTTTCTTT. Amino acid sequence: CASSLKQNPNTEAFF. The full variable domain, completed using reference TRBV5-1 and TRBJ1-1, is KAGVTQTPRYLIKTRGQQVTLSCSPISGHRSVSWYQQTPGQGLQFLFEYFSETQRNKGNFPGRFSGRQFSNSRSEMNVSTLELGDSALYLCASSLKQNPNTEAFFGQGTRLTVV.

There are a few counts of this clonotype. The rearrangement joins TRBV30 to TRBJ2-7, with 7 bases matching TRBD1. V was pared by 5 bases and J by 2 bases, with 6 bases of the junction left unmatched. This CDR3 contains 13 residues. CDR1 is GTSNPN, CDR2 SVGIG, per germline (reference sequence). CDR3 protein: CAWQTGWTYEQYF. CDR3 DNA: TGTGCCTGGCAGACAGGGTGGACCTACGAGCAGTACTTC.

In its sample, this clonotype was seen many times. Here the CDR3 DNA reads TGCAGTGCTAGAGAGGGACTAGCGGTAGAGCAGTACTTC. This codes for CSAREGLAVEQYF. The rearrangement joins TRBV20-1 to TRBJ2-7; 11 bases line up with TRBD2. The germline gives CDR1 DFQATT, CDR2 SNEGSKA (reference sequence). The CDR3 contains 13 residues. With 0 bases clipped from V and 7 bases from J, the junction kept 2 bases outside the gene matches.

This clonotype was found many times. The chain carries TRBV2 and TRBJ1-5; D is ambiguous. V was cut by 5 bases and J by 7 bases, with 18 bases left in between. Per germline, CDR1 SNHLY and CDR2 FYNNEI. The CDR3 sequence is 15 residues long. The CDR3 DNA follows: TGTGCCAGCAGTCTCAGGCCGCTCCCGGGGCAGCCCCAGCATTTT. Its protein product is CASSLRPLPGQPQHF.

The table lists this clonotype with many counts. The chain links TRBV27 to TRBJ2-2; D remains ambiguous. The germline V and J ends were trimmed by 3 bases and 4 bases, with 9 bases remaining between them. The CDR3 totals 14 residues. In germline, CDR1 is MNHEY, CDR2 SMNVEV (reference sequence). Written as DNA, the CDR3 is TGTGCCAGCAGTTTTGGGTGGGGCACCGGGGAGCTGTTTTTT. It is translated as CASSFGWGTGELFF.

DNA for the CDR3: TGCAGTGCTAGTTTTAAGGGGTTTGGATATGGCTACACCTTC. Its protein is CSASFKGFGYGYTF. The chain has TRBV20-1 and TRBJ1-2; D is perhaps TRBD1 (5 bases). Trimming removed 3 bases at V and 5 bases at J, with 16 bases between. This CDR3 is built from 14 residues. Germline-derived CDR1 and CDR2 are DFQATT and SNEGSKA (reference sequence).

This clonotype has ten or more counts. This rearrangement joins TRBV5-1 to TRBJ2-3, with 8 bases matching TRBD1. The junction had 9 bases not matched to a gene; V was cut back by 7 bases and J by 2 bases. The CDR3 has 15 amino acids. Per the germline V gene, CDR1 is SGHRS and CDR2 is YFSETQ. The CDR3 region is CASQGALTDTDTQYF. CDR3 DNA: TGCGCCAGCCAGGGGGCCTTGACCGACACAGATACGCAGTATTTT.

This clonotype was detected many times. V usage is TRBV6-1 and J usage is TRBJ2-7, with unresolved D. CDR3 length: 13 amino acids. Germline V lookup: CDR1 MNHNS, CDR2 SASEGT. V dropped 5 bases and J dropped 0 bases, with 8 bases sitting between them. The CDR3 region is CASSQPGSYEQYF. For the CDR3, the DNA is TGTGCCAGCAGTCAACCTGGCTCCTACGAGCAGTACTTC.

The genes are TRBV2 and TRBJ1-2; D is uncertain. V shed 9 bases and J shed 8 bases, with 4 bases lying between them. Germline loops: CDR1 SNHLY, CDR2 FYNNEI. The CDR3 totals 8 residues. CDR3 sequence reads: CARGGYTF. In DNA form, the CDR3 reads TGTGCCAGGGGGGGCTACACCTTC.

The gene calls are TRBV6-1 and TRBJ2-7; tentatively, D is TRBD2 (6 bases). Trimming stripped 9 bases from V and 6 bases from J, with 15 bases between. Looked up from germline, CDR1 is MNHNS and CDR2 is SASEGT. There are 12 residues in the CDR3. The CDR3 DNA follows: TGTGCCAGTCAGGTTGCCGGGGGCGAGCAGTACTTC. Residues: CASQVAGGEQYF.

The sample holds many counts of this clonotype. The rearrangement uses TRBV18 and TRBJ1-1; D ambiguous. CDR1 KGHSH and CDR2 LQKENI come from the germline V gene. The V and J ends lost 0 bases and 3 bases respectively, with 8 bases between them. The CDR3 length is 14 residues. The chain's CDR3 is CASSPPTGYTEAFF. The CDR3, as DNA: TGTGCCAGCTCACCACCGACGGGATACACTGAAGCTTTCTTT.

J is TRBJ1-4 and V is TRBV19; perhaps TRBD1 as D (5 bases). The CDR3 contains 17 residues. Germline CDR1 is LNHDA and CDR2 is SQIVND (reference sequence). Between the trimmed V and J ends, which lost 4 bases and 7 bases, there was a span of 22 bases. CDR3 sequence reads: CASSKLWDLRPIEKLFF. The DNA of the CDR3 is TGTGCCAGTAGTAAGTTGTGGGACTTAAGGCCAATTGAAAAACTGTTTTTT.

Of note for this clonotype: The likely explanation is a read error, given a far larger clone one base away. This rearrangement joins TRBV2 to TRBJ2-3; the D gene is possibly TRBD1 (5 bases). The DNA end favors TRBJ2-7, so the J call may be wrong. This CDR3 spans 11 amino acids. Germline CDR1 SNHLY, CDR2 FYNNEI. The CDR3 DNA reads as TGTGCCAGCTTTAAGGGGAATGAGCAGTACTTC. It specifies CASFKGNEQYF.

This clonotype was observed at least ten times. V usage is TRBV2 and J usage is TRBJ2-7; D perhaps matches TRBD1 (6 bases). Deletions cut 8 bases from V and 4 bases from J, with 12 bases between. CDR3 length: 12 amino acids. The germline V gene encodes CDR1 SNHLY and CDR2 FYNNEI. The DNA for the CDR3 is TGTGCCAGCGGGGGACACCAGTACGAGCAGTACTTC. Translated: CASGGHQYEQYF.

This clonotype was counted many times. The CDR3 loop is CASAPSRGMEKLFF. The CDR3 DNA follows: TGTGCCAGCGCTCCAAGCCGGGGGATGGAAAAACTGTTTTTT. The V and J genes are TRBV12-3 or TRBV12-4 and TRBJ1-4; possibly TRBD1 for D (5 bases). This CDR3 region has 14 residues. V shed 8 bases and J shed 8 bases, with 18 bases lying between them.

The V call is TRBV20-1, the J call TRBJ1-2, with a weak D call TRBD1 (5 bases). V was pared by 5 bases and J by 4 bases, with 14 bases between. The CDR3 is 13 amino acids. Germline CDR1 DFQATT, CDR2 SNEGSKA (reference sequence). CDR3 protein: CSAPKGSAYGYTF. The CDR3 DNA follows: TGCAGTGCTCCTAAGGGGAGCGCCTATGGCTACACCTTC.

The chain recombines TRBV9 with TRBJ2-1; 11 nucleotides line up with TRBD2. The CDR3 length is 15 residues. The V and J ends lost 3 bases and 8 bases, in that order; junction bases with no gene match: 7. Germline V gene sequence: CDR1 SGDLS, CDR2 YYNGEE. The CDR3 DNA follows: TGTGCCAGCAGCGCCGGGCTAGCGGGAGGTGATGAGCAGTTCTTC. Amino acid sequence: CASSAGLAGGDEQFF.

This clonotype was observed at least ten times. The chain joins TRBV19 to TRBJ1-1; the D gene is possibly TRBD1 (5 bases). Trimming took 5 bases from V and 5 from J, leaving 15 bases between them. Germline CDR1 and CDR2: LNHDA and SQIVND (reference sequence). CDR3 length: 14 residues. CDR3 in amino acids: CASSSGAYGTEAFF. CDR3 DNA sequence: TGTGCCAGTAGTTCCGGGGCTTATGGGACTGAAGCTTTCTTT. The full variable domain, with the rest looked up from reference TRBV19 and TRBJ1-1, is DGGITQSPKYLFRKEGQNVTLSCEQNLNHDAMYWYRQDPGQGLRLIYYSQIVNDFQKGDIAEGYSVSREKKESFPLTVTSAQKNPTAFYLCASSSGAYGTEAFFGQGTRLTVV.